This entry concerns a single T cell receptor beta chain. Its antigen remains unknown. Of the isolated RNA, all was reverse transcribed, and so the sequenced material was expressed TCRB transcripts. This table comes from immunoSEQ multiplex PCR, and its TCRdb copy is limited to in-frame clones, with some not included. The sample carries 600,000 or so clones, 12% recorded once. Stem cell-like memory, regulatory, central memory and naive CD4+ cells were sorted via CD45RO/CCR7/CD25/CD127/CD95/CD27. The record originates from a study of beta chain features in type 1 diabetes. As for the study in general: Analysis included around 110,000,000 sorted cells drawn from all samples. Study-wide points: Among all four CD4+ subsets, Type 1 diabetes patients had TCRB CDR3s that were moderately but significantly shorter. The influence of HLA type on TCRB rearrangement stayed undetermined.

The CDR3 consists of 15 residues. Per the germline V gene, CDR1 is SGHTA and CDR2 is FQGNSA. The V end lost 3 bases, the J end lost 0 bases, and 11 bases lay between the germline ends. The sequencing input was naive CD4+ T cells from blood. The clonotype originates from a man between 25 and 39 years old with type 1 diabetes. The V call is TRBV7-2, the J call TRBJ1-2; D is unresolved. CDR3: CASSFFRTANYGYTF. The DNA of the CDR3 is TGTGCCAGCAGCTTTTTTCGGACCGCTAACTATGGCTACACCTTC.